Given below is one T cell receptor beta chain in context. Its specificity is not known. CDR3 length: 15 amino acids. Trimming cost V 6 bases and J 0 bases, with 15 bases left between them. Per the germline V gene, CDR1 is DFQATT and CDR2 is SNEGSKA (reference sequence). This record comes from a study of blood T cells in healthy people across ages. The authors ran a second PCR of 7 to 11 cycles using a sample-barcoded 5' primer and a J-beta primer mix. Each single sample gave us at least 3 million CDR3-containing paired-end reads. MiXCR, applied by TCRdb to the 5' RACE reads, yields one record per CDR3 protein. The repertoire holds nearly 1 million distinct CDR3 sequences, with roughly 51% as singletons. General observations from the study: It was held that the diversity estimates obtained from one million T cells were underestimates.

About 10 milliliters of peripheral blood were drawn from each donor into EDTA-treated tubes. The receptor's source is a woman aged 60 to 75 in good health. The chain links TRBV20-1 to TRBJ2-1; D gene unclear. The source material was blood. For the CDR3, the DNA is TGCAGTGCCGGTAGCCTACTCTACTCCTACAATGAGCAGTTCTTC. As protein: CSAGSLLYSYNEQFF.